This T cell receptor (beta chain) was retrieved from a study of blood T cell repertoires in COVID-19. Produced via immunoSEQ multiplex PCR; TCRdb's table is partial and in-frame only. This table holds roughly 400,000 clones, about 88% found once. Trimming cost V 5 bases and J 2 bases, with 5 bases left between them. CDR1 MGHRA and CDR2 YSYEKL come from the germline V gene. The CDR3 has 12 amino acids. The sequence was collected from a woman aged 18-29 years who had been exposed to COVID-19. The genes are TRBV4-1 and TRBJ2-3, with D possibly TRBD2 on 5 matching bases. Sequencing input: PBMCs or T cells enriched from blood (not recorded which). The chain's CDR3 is CASSGLTDTQYF. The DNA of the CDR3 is TGCGCCAGCAGCGGACTCACAGATACGCAGTATTTT.